This is a list of T cell receptor beta chains from one sample in a study of T cell changes during pregnancy in multiple sclerosis. Generated by immunoSEQ multiplex PCR, the TCRdb table keeps only in-frame clones and is missing some. The sample holds around 20,000 clones, 75% to 90% seen once. The sequencing used CD8+ T cells from peripheral blood mononuclear cells, collected after pregnancy. The receptors shown here come from a female donor in good health, enrolled as a control in a pregnancy study. Each CDR3 is given with its conserved first and last residue. A D gene is named only where the DNA matches it firmly.

cdr3_nt cdr3_aa j_call d_call v_call
TGTGCCAGCAGCATGACGGGGACAGGGTACAATGAGCAGTTCTTC CASSMTGTGYNEQFF TRBJ2-1 TRBD1 TRBV9
TGTGCCAGCGGGCCAGCTTGGAACACTGAAGCTTTCTTT CASGPAWNTEAFF TRBJ1-1 . TRBV9
TGTGCCAGCATCGGGACTACGGAGTCCGGGGAGCTGTTTTTT CASIGTTESGELFF TRBJ2-2 TRBD2 TRBV2
TGTGCCATCAGCCCGACAGGCCAAACTGGCTACACCTTC CAISPTGQTGYTF TRBJ1-2 . TRBV10-3
TGTGCCAGCAGCCCCGGTTCGGCCGGAGGTGAGGAGCAGTACTTC CASSPGSAGGEEQYF TRBJ2-7 . TRBV13
TGTGCCAGCATCCGCTCCGCGTCCGAAGCTTTCTTT CASIRSASEAFF TRBJ1-1 . TRBV7-9
TGTGCCAGCAGCTTTCTGACAGGGGGCCTTAACTATGGCTACACCTTC CASSFLTGGLNYGYTF TRBJ1-2 TRBD1 TRBV7-9
TGTGCCTGGGACCGGGACACAAATCAGCCCCAGCATTTT CAWDRDTNQPQHF TRBJ1-5 . TRBV30
TGTGCCAGCAGTGATGGAAGAGGGGGCTATCAGCCCCAGCATTTT CASSDGRGGYQPQHF TRBJ1-5 TRBD1 TRBV6-1
TGCGCCAGCAGCCAAGGGGCGGGTTCGAACACCGGGGAGCTGTTTTTT CASSQGAGSNTGELFF TRBJ2-2 . TRBV4-3
TGTGCCAGCAGCCCGACAGGGACCCCAGATACGCAGTATTTT CASSPTGTPDTQYF TRBJ2-3 TRBD1 TRBV7-9